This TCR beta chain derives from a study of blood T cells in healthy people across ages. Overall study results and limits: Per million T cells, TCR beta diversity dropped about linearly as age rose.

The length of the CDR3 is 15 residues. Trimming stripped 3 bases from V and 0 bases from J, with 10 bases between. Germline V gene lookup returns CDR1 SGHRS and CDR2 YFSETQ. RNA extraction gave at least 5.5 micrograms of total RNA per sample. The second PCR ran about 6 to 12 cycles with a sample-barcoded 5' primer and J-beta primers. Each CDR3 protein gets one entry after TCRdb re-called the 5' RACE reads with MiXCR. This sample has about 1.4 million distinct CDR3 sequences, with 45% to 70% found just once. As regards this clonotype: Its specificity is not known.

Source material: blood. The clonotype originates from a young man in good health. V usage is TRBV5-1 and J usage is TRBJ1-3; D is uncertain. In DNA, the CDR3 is TGCGCCAGCAGCTCTGGACCGAACTCTGGAAACACCATATATTTT. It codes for CASSSGPNSGNTIYF.